Sequencing of this T cell receptor beta chain was carried out in a study of cytomegalovirus exposure and HLA in healthy donors. Researchers ran the PCR with 60 Vbeta and 13 Jbeta primers. Repertoires were generated with immunoSEQ multiplex PCR, while TCRdb's copy carries only in-frame clones and drops some. The sample yields roughly 200,000 clones, roughly 78% seen once. The study, taken as a whole, reports: Researchers counted around 180 TCR beta chains as cytomegalovirus-associated.

Regarding this clone: Its antigen is currently unknown.

The CDR3 sequence is 15 residues long. Trimming cost V 3 bases and J 0 bases, with 9 bases left between them. Germline loops: CDR1 SSHAT, CDR2 FNYEAQ (reference sequence). The genes are TRBV7-7 and TRBJ2-1, with no clear D. The specimen sequenced was PBMCs. This TCR came from a girl under 18 in good health and CMV-seropositive. CDR3 coding DNA: TGTGCCAGCAGCTTTCTCGGGTCCTCCTACAATGAGCAGTTCTTC. It codes for CASSFLGSSYNEQFF.